The rows below give T cell receptor beta chains drawn from one sample of a study of T cell responses to AZD1222 COVID-19 vaccine. TCRdb's table, derived via immunoSEQ multiplex PCR, lists solely in-frame clones and lacks some. The sample records over 75,000 clones, around 85% being singletons. Sequencing was performed on peripheral blood, taken 28 days after the second AZD1222 dose. The receptors originated from an adult who received the AZD1222 COVID-19 vaccine. CDR3s include the opening cysteine and the closing phenylalanine or tryptophan. The order of the fields is clone size, J gene, V gene, CDR3 protein. Part of the rows lack a size; the others show once, few, many or a class for expanded clones.

clone size: .
J gene: TRBJ1-2
V gene: TRBV28
CDR3 protein: CASSPHRQGTVYTF

clone size: .
J gene: TRBJ1-4
V gene: TRBV28
CDR3 protein: CASTLDSTASGEKLFF

clone size: .
J gene: TRBJ2-3
V gene: TRBV6-2/TRBV6-3
CDR3 protein: CASSSRTSGTDTQYF

clone size: .
J gene: TRBJ1-5
V gene: TRBV30
CDR3 protein: CAWSAAGMYQPQHF

clone size: .
J gene: TRBJ2-7
V gene: TRBV2
CDR3 protein: CASSRPGTGSYEQYF

clone size: .
J gene: TRBJ1-2
V gene: TRBV30
CDR3 protein: CASRYREAGGYTF

clone size: few
J gene: TRBJ1-5
V gene: TRBV7-2
CDR3 protein: CASSLVDGLNQPQHF

clone size: .
J gene: TRBJ1-4
V gene: TRBV7-2
CDR3 protein: CASSLLLTTNEKLFF

clone size: .
J gene: TRBJ2-3
V gene: TRBV2
CDR3 protein: CASTGTAIPGRSDTQYF

clone size: .
J gene: TRBJ2-5
V gene: TRBV15
CDR3 protein: CATSRGPARETQYF

clone size: .
J gene: TRBJ1-4
V gene: TRBV30
CDR3 protein: CAWSDRAGSEKLFF

clone size: .
J gene: TRBJ1-5
V gene: TRBV4-1
CDR3 protein: CASSQPLEGRGQPQHF

clone size: .
J gene: TRBJ2-1
V gene: TRBV7-2
CDR3 protein: CASSPGTAPYNEQFF

clone size: .
J gene: TRBJ1-2
V gene: TRBV6-2/TRBV6-3
CDR3 protein: CASSYPQGAIDYGYTF

clone size: .
J gene: TRBJ2-2
V gene: TRBV11-3
CDR3 protein: CASSLDPSTSRAGELFF

clone size: .
J gene: TRBJ1-6
V gene: TRBV11-1
CDR3 protein: CASSLDTEPNSPLHF

clone size: .
J gene: TRBJ1-2
V gene: TRBV3-1/TRBV3-2
CDR3 protein: CASSQEIEGQTGYTF

clone size: .
J gene: TRBJ2-7
V gene: TRBV7-2
CDR3 protein: CASSPAGLLNYEQYF

clone size: .
J gene: TRBJ2-6
V gene: TRBV7-2
CDR3 protein: CASSLYRTLANVLTF

clone size: few
J gene: TRBJ1-2
V gene: TRBV7-2
CDR3 protein: CASSSGTGYTF

clone size: .
J gene: TRBJ1-6
V gene: TRBV18
CDR3 protein: CASSPRDRAYNSPLHF

clone size: .
J gene: TRBJ1-6
V gene: TRBV5-1
CDR3 protein: CASSLGSYNSPLHF

clone size: .
J gene: TRBJ2-7
V gene: TRBV28
CDR3 protein: CASSSGTSASSYEQYF

clone size: .
J gene: TRBJ2-2
V gene: TRBV19
CDR3 protein: CASRGWAENTGELFF

clone size: .
J gene: TRBJ2-7
V gene: TRBV28
CDR3 protein: CASRIGPNYEQYF

clone size: once
J gene: TRBJ2-7
V gene: TRBV5-4
CDR3 protein: CASSHGQGYEQYF

clone size: .
J gene: TRBJ2-2
V gene: TRBV9
CDR3 protein: CASSVVAVTGELFF

clone size: .
J gene: TRBJ1-4
V gene: TRBV2
CDR3 protein: CASSQSRGTNEKLFF

clone size: once
J gene: TRBJ2-1
V gene: TRBV12-5
CDR3 protein: CASGQDRGPYNEQFF

clone size: .
J gene: TRBJ2-3
V gene: TRBV4-1
CDR3 protein: CASSQDRASAEQYF

clone size: .
J gene: TRBJ1-2
V gene: TRBV5-4
CDR3 protein: CASSVQGASYGYTF

clone size: .
J gene: TRBJ1-1
V gene: TRBV19
CDR3 protein: CASSSGWQVNTEAFF

clone size: .
J gene: TRBJ2-1
V gene: TRBV24-1
CDR3 protein: CATSGRTSGGKNNEQFF

clone size: .
J gene: TRBJ1-4
V gene: TRBV5-5
CDR3 protein: CASSHRVSGSGTNEKLFF

clone size: .
J gene: TRBJ2-2
V gene: TRBV7-9
CDR3 protein: CASSSRIAGGATTGELFF

clone size: .
J gene: TRBJ1-5
V gene: TRBV23-1
CDR3 protein: CASSPNQPQHF

clone size: .
J gene: TRBJ1-2
V gene: TRBV28
CDR3 protein: CASTFGGTGAIYGYTF

clone size: .
J gene: TRBJ1-5
V gene: TRBV30
CDR3 protein: CAWSMWQGLTQSNQPQHF

clone size: .
J gene: TRBJ1-2
V gene: TRBV28
CDR3 protein: CASSFRGYGYTF

clone size: .
J gene: TRBJ1-5
V gene: TRBV12-3/TRBV12-4
CDR3 protein: CASSLERDQPQHF

clone size: medium-sized
J gene: TRBJ1-2
V gene: TRBV27
CDR3 protein: CATPPGSLFGYTF

clone size: .
J gene: TRBJ2-7
V gene: TRBV20-1
CDR3 protein: CSAEGPSF

clone size: .
J gene: TRBJ1-1
V gene: TRBV11-3
CDR3 protein: CASSLDRDTEAFF